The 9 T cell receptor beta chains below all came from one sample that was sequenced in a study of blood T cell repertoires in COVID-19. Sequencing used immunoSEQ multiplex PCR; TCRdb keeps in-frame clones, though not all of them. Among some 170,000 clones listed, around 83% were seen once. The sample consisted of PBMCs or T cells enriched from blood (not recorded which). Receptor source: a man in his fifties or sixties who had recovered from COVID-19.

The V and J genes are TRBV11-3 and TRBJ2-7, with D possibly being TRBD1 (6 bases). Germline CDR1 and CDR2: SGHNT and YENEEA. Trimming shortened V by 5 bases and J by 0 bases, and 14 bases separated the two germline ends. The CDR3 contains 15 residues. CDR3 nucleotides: TGTGCCAGCAGCGTCGGCAGGGGAGCCTCCTACGAGCAGTACTTC. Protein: CASSVGRGASYEQYF.

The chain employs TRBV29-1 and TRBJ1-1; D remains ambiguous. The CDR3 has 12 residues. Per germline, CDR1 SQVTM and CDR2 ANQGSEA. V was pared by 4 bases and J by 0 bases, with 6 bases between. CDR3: CSVASVNTEAFF. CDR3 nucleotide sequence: TGCAGCGTTGCATCAGTGAACACTGAAGCTTTCTTT.

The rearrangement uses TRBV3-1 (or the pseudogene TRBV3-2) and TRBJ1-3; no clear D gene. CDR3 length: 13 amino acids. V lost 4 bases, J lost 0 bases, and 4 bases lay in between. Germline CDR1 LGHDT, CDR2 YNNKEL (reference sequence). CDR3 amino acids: CASSPSSGNTIYF. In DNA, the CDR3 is TGTGCCAGCAGCCCCAGCTCTGGAAACACCATATATTTT.

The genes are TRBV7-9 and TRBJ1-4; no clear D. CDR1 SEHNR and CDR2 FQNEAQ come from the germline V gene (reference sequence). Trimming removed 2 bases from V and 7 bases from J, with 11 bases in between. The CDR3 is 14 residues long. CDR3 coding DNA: TGTGCCAGCAGCTTATCGGCCAGCGGTGAAAAACTGTTTTTT. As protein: CASSLSASGEKLFF.

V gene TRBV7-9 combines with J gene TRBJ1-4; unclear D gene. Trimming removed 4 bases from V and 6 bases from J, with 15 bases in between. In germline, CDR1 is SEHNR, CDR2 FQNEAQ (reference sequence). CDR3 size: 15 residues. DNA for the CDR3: TGTGCCAGCAGCTCTTTGGGCCTCGAGTATGAAAAACTGTTTTTT. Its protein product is CASSSLGLEYEKLFF. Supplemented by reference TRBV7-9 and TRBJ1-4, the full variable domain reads DTGVSQNPRHKITKRGQNVTFRCDPISEHNRLYWYRQTLGQGPEFLTYFQNEAQLEKSRLLSDRFSAERPKGSFSTLEIQRTEQGDSAMYLCASSSLGLEYEKLFFGSGTQLSVL.

The CDR3 region is CASSVAGTGVQPQHF. The CDR3 DNA is TGTGCCAGCAGCGTAGCTGGGACAGGGGTTCAGCCCCAGCATTTT. The V gene is TRBV9, the J gene TRBJ1-5; 10 bases fit TRBD1. With V trimmed by 0 bases and J by 6 bases, 3 bases remained unmatched. CDR1 SGDLS and CDR2 YYNGEE come from the germline V gene. The CDR3 loop spans 15 amino acids.

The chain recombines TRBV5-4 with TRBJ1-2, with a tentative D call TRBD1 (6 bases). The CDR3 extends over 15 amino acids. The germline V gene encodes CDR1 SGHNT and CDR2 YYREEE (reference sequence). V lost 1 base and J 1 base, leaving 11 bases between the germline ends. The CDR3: CASSLPGHFNYGYTF. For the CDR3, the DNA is TGTGCCAGCAGCTTGCCGGGACATTTTAACTATGGCTACACCTTC.

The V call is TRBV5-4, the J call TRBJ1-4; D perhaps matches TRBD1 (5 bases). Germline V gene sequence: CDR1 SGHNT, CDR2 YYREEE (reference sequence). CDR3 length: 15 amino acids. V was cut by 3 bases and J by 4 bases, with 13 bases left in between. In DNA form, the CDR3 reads TGTGCCAGCAGCTACACCAAGGGGTTTAATGAAAAACTGTTTTTT. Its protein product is CASSYTKGFNEKLFF.

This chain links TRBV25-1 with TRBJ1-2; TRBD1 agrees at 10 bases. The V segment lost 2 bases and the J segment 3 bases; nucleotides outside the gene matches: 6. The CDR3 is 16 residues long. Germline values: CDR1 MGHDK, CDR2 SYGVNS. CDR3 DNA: TGTGCCAGCAGTGAAGTCCGGACAGGGGGGTACTATGGCTACACCTTC. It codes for CASSEVRTGGYYGYTF.